This entry lists 28 T cell receptor beta chains sequenced from one sample in a study of T cell clonality in common variable immunodeficiency. Repertoires were generated with immunoSEQ multiplex PCR, while TCRdb's copy carries only in-frame clones and drops some. This sample shows more than 35,000 clones and no singletons; roughly 0.66% rests with the ten largest. Material: peripheral blood mononuclear cells. These receptors came from a person between 18 and 75 years old in good health.

This clone was detected many times. Read sequence stops 3 residues before the CDR3 end, and the germline J gene provides the missing end. This chain uses TRBV27 with TRBJ2-3; 9 positions match TRBD1. Unmatched junction bases numbered 3, after V lost 3 bases and J lost 2 bases. Germline CDR1 MNHEY, CDR2 SMNVEV (reference sequence). The CDR3 is made up of 15 amino acids. CDR3 protein: CASSLGQGFTDTQYF. The sequenced part of the CDR3 DNA is TGTGCCAGCAGTTTGGGACAGGGCTTCACAGATACG.

In this sample, this clone turned up many times. CDR3 sequence: CASSLLPGQTAGTSPYNEQFF. CDR3 bases read: TGTGCCAGCAGTTTGCTCCCTGGGCAGACGGCGGGGACTAGCCCCTACAATGAG. This chain joins TRBV28 and TRBJ2-1; 9 nucleotides align to TRBD2. The read falls 3 residues short of the CDR3 end, and the missing part is taken from the germline J gene. Germline CDR1 and CDR2: MDHEN and SYDVKM. This CDR3 is 21 amino acids long. The ends lost 3 bases at V and 2 bases at J; junction bases unmatched: 20.

This clone was seen many times. Sequencing ends 3 residues short of the CDR3 end; the germline J gene provides the rest. The rearrangement uses TRBV5-6 and TRBJ2-5, with D uncertain. The CDR3 length is 11 residues. The V end was cut by 1 base, the J end by 5 bases, with 3 bases between. Germline assignment: CDR1 SGHDT and CDR2 YYEEEE. The CDR3 sequence is CASSLYETQYF. The sequenced CDR3 bases are TGTGCCAGCAGCTTGTATGAGACC.

This clone was detected many times. The sequence runs out 3 residues before the end of the CDR3; the remainder is reconstructed from the germline J gene. The V gene is TRBV4-2, the J gene TRBJ1-1, with TRBD1 matching 8 bases. V was pared by 1 base and J by 2 bases, with 6 bases of the junction left unmatched. Germline V gives CDR1 LGHNA, CDR2 YNFKEQ. There are 16 residues in the CDR3. The sequenced CDR3 bases are TGTGCCAGCAGCCAAGCACTTGGACAGGGAAACACTGAA. Translated: CASSQALGQGNTE. The full CDR3 reads CASSQALGQGNTEAFF.

This clone occurred a few times. The CDR3: CASSMSSRGYNGNQPQHF. The sequenced part of the CDR3 DNA is TGTGCCAGTAGTATGTCCAGCAGGGGCTATAATGGCAATCAGCCC. The chain links TRBV19 to TRBJ1-5; maybe TRBD1 (6 bases). The read ends 3 residues early relative to the CDR3; the germline J gene fills the gap. The V gene's germline CDR1 is LNHDA and CDR2 SQIVND (reference sequence). The CDR3 is 18 amino acids. The V gene lost 3 bases and the J gene lost 2 bases, with 20 bases spanning the gap.

This clone was counted ten times or more. With the read ending 3 residues before the CDR3 end, the germline J gene is used to fill in that end. The chain carries TRBV24-1 and TRBJ2-5, with a tentative D call TRBD1 (7 bases). The CDR3 length is 15 residues. Trimming cost V 0 bases and J 5 bases, with 12 bases left between them. Germline assignment: CDR1 KGHDR and CDR2 SFDVKD. The CDR3 spells CATSDLQGGEETQYF. Partial CDR3 DNA: TGTGCCACCAGTGATTTGCAGGGGGGTGAGGAGACC.

A note on this clone: The read terminates 3 residues ahead of where the CDR3 ends, so the germline J gene completes it. This chain uses TRBV20-1 with TRBJ1-2; tentative D call: TRBD1 (5 bases). Germline CDR1 and CDR2: DFQATT and SNEGSKA (reference sequence). CDR3 size: 15 residues. CDR3: CSASETGGRDNDYTF. CDR3 DNA (partial): TGCAGTGCTAGTGAAACGGGGGGTCGAGACAATGAC.

This clone was observed at least ten times. Incomplete CDR3 DNA: TGCAGCGTGCCTAGGACTAGAGTCAATGAG. Encoded protein: CSVPRTRVNE. The complete CDR3 reads CSVPRTRVNEQFF. The rearrangement uses TRBV29-1 and TRBJ2-1, with TRBD2 matching 7 bases. The read stops 3 residues short of the end of the CDR3; the missing end is completed from the germline J gene. Germline CDR1 is SQVTM and CDR2 is ANQGSEA. After removal of 6 bases from V and 6 bases from J, the junction contained 8 bases not matched to a gene. The CDR3 has 13 amino acids.

At least ten counts were recorded for this clone. The read ends 3 residues shy of where the CDR3 ends; the end is completed using the germline J gene. The gene calls are TRBV5-6 and TRBJ2-7, with 10 bases identical to TRBD2. The V gene end was trimmed by 2 bases and the J gene end by 6 bases; junction bases not matched to a gene: 2. The CDR3 runs to 13 residues. CDR1 and CDR2 from the germline V gene are SGHDT and YYEEEE. The CDR3 spells CASSFRTSGEQYF. The sequenced part of the CDR3 DNA is TGTGCCAGCAGCTTCCGGACTAGCGGCGAG. The full variable domain, with the rest looked up from reference TRBV5-6 and TRBJ2-7, is DAGVTQSPTHLIKTRGQQVTLRCSPKSGHDTVSWYQQALGQGPQFIFQYYEEEERQRGNFPDRFSGHQFPNYSSELNVNALLLGDSALYLCASSFRTSGEQYFGPGTRLTVT.

This clone was counted many times. The read terminates 3 residues before the CDR3 end, so the remaining end is supplied by the germline J gene. The chain is built from TRBV4-1 and TRBJ1-2; D is possibly TRBD1 (5 bases). CDR1 and CDR2 (germline): MGHRA, YSYEKL. V was trimmed by 1 base and J by 6 bases, leaving 24 bases between them. The CDR3 length is 18 residues. Incomplete CDR3 DNA: TGCGCCAGCAGCCAAGCCCCAATCTCTGACAGCAGCGGGGATGGC. It yields the protein CASSQAPISDSSGDG. In full, the CDR3 reads CASSQAPISDSSGDGYTF.

This clone was counted many times. The read falls 3 residues short of the CDR3 end, and the missing part is taken from the germline J gene. V gene TRBV7-9 combines with J gene TRBJ2-7; 10 bases are shared with TRBD1. The CDR3 runs 13 residues. After removal of 4 bases from V and 3 bases from J, the junction contained 0 bases not matched to a gene. Germline V gene sequence: CDR1 SEHNR, CDR2 FQNEAQ (reference sequence). The sequenced part of the CDR3 DNA is TGTGCCAGCAGCTGGGACAGGGGCTACGAG. It translates to CASSWDRGYE. In full, the CDR3 reads CASSWDRGYEQYF. Supplemented by reference TRBV7-9 and TRBJ2-7, the full variable domain reads DTGVSQNPRHKITKRGQNVTFRCDPISEHNRLYWYRQTLGQGPEFLTYFQNEAQLEKSRLLSDRFSAERPKGSFSTLEIQRTEQGDSAMYLCASSWDRGYEQYFGPGTRLTVT.

This clone was seen at least ten times. Coverage ceases 3 residues before the CDR3 finishes, and the germline J gene fills in the end. This chain links TRBV6-2 or TRBV6-3 with TRBJ2-3; tentative D call: TRBD1 (5 bases). V lost 0 bases and J lost 2, with 15 bases in between. The CDR3 totals 17 residues. The germline V gene has CDR1 MNHEY and CDR2 SVGEGT. The CDR3 here is CASSYSISDRFTDTQYF. The CDR3 bases that were read are TGTGCCAGCAGTTACTCGATCTCTGACAGATTCACAGATACG.

This clone was seen many times. Read data end 3 residues before the CDR3 end; the end is taken from the germline J gene. The chain joins TRBV18 to TRBJ2-3; 13 nucleotides agree with TRBD2. This CDR3 region has 18 residues. Germline trimming cut 3 bases from V and 5 bases from J; bases unmatched to any gene: 11. Germline CDR1 KGHSH, CDR2 LQKENI. The chain's CDR3 is CASSPNLGLAGAGDTQYF. The sequenced CDR3 bases are TGTGCCAGCTCACCTAACCTAGGACTAGCGGGAGCGGGAGATACG. Based on the CDR3 plus reference TRBV18 and TRBJ2-3, the full variable domain is NAGVMQNPRHLVRRRGQEARLRCSPMKGHSHVYWYRQLPEEGLKFMVYLQKENIIDESGMPKERFSAEFPKEGPSILRIQQVVRGDSAAYFCASSPNLGLAGAGDTQYFGPGTRLTVL.

This clone showed up many times. The sequence runs out 3 residues before the end of the CDR3; the remainder is reconstructed from the germline J gene. The chain couples TRBV9 to TRBJ2-1; 11 nucleotides line up with TRBD2. V lost 3 bases and J lost 8; bases outside the gene matches: 10. The CDR3 length is 16 residues. Germline assignment: CDR1 SGDLS and CDR2 YYNGEE. Incomplete CDR3 DNA: TGTGCCAGCAGCGATAAAACTAGCGGGAGTTTCGATGAG. Translating it yields CASSDKTSGSFDE. The whole CDR3 protein reads CASSDKTSGSFDEQFF.

This clone was recorded many times. The read halts 3 residues ahead of the CDR3 end, with the missing end drawn from the germline J gene. The chain recombines TRBV30 with TRBJ1-2; 7 bases are shared with TRBD1. In germline, CDR1 is GTSNPN, CDR2 SVGIG (reference sequence). The CDR3 runs to 13 residues. V shed 3 bases, J shed 4 bases, and the junction held 5 bases outside the gene matches. CDR3 sequence: CAWSGTVIYGYTF. CDR3 DNA (partial): TGTGCCTGGAGCGGGACAGTGATCTATGGC.

This clone was counted many times. The DNA ends 3 residues before the CDR3 does, and the rest of the CDR3 is filled in from the germline J gene. The rearrangement links TRBV6-2 or TRBV6-3 to TRBJ1-1; possibly TRBD1 for D (6 bases). With 6 bases removed from V and 6 bases from J, the gap between germline ends came to 20 bases. Looked up from germline, CDR1 is MNHEY and CDR2 is SVGEGT. There are 15 residues in the CDR3. The sequenced CDR3 bases are TGTGCCAGCAGAAGAGACGAGAAACAGGGTGCTGAA. It specifies CASRRDEKQGAE. The complete CDR3 protein is CASRRDEKQGAEAFF.

In its sample, this clone was seen many times. The read is 3 residues too short to cover the CDR3 end, so that end is filled in from the germline J gene. The rearrangement uses TRBV6-1 and TRBJ2-3; 8 nucleotides line up with TRBD2. The V gene's germline CDR1 is MNHNS and CDR2 SASEGT. Unmatched junction bases numbered 8, after V lost 2 bases and J lost 4 bases. This CDR3 spans 16 amino acids. CDR3 bases read: TGTGCCAGCAGTGAACTAGCGGGCGACGCCGCAGATACG. Residues: CASSELAGDAADT. The CDR3 in its entirety is CASSELAGDAADTQYF.

Incomplete CDR3 DNA: TGTGCCAGTAGTAGTATTGGGACAGGGTCCTACGAC. This codes for CASSSIGTGSYD. The full CDR3 protein is CASSSIGTGSYDYTF. This chain links TRBV19 with TRBJ1-2; TRBD1 aligns across 9 bases. The read finishes 3 residues shy of the CDR3 end, and the germline J gene is used to complete it. The CDR3 covers 15 residues. In germline, CDR1 is LNHDA, CDR2 SQIVND (reference sequence).

This clone was seen many times. The CDR3 end is not reached by the read, which stops 3 residues before it; the germline J gene fills it in. The rearrangement links TRBV19 to TRBJ1-3; maybe TRBD1 (6 bases). CDR1 and CDR2 (germline): LNHDA, SQIVND (reference sequence). The CDR3 is 15 amino acids. Trimming took 3 bases from V and 4 from J, leaving 13 bases between them. CDR3 residues: CASSMYREYGNTIYF. Incomplete CDR3 DNA: TGTGCCAGTAGTATGTACAGGGAGTACGGAAACACC.

The sample holds many counts of this clone. The CDR3 loop is CASSETDSKNIQYF. The CDR3 DNA, read in part, is TGCGCCAGCAGTGAAACGGACAGTAAAAACATT. V usage is TRBV10-1 and J usage is TRBJ2-4; possible D gene TRBD1, 6 bases. Read sequence stops 3 residues before the CDR3 end, and the germline J gene provides the missing end. V was pared by 3 bases and J by 4 bases, with 10 bases between. CDR3 length: 14 residues. Germline assignment: CDR1 WNHNN and CDR2 SYGVQD (reference sequence).

This clone was counted many times. Read data end 3 residues before the CDR3 end; the end is taken from the germline J gene. This chain joins TRBV2 and TRBJ2-6; 7 nucleotides agree with TRBD1. The CDR3 extends over 17 amino acids. V lost 5 bases and J lost 0; bases outside the gene matches: 7. Germline V lookup: CDR1 SNHLY, CDR2 FYNNEI. The DNA read from the CDR3 is TGTGCCAGCAGTTCCGGGACAGCGATCTCTGGGGCCAACGTC. This sequence encodes CASSSGTAISGANV. The whole CDR3 region reads CASSSGTAISGANVLTF.

This clone has a count of ten or more. Read data end 3 residues before the CDR3 end; the end is taken from the germline J gene. This chain joins TRBV10-3 and TRBJ2-7; the match to TRBD1 covers 9 bases. This CDR3 is 14 amino acids long. Germline V CDR1 and CDR2: ENHRY, SYGVKD. The V segment lost 6 bases and the J segment 5 bases; nucleotides outside the gene matches: 8. The CDR3 reads CAISPGTGIDEQYF. CDR3 DNA (partial): TGTGCCATCAGCCCCGGGACAGGGATCGACGAG.

In this sample, this clone turned up many times. The sequenced fragment ends 3 residues before the CDR3 boundary, so the rest is inferred from the germline J gene. The chain recombines TRBV2 with TRBJ1-2; D perhaps matches TRBD1 (6 bases). The CDR3 sequence is 14 residues long. V lost 10 bases and J lost 7, with 22 bases in between. Germline V gene data show CDR1 as SNHLY and CDR2 as FYNNEI. The CDR3 bases that were read are TGTGCCACCTCGGGGCGGCGGGGGCGCCTTGGC. Amino acid sequence: CATSGRRGRLG. In full, the CDR3 reads CATSGRRGRLGYTF. The whole variable domain, filled in from reference TRBV2 and TRBJ1-2, reads EPEVTQTPSHQVTQMGQEVILRCVPISNHLYFYWYRQILGQKVEFLVSFYNNEISEKSEIFDDQFSVERPDGSNFTLKIRSTKLEDSAMYFCATSGRRGRLGYTFGSGTRLTVV.

This clone was seen repeatedly, ten times or more. The sequenced fragment ends 3 residues before the CDR3 boundary, so the rest is inferred from the germline J gene. J is TRBJ2-7 and V is TRBV4-1, with D uncertain. The CDR3 loop spans 13 amino acids. V gave up 1 base and J gave up 1 base, with 5 bases separating them. Germline CDR1 MGHRA, CDR2 YSYEKL. CDR3: CASSQVLSYEQYF. The sequenced part of the CDR3 DNA is TGCGCCAGCAGCCAAGTACTGTCCTACGAG.

This clone was detected only a few times. The read terminates 3 residues ahead of where the CDR3 ends, so the germline J gene completes it. This chain joins TRBV7-2 and TRBJ2-4, with 7 nucleotides matching TRBD1. The CDR3 extends over 14 amino acids. CDR1 is SGHTA and CDR2 is FQGNSA in the germline V gene. Here the CDR3 reads CASSLELGNRGQYF. The sequenced part of the CDR3 DNA is TGTGCCAGCAGCTTAGAACTAGGAAACAGGGGT.

There are many counts of this clone. The CDR3 end lies 3 residues beyond the end of the read and is filled in from the germline J gene. The chain is built from TRBV7-8 and TRBJ2-5, with D possibly TRBD1 on 6 matching bases. The length of the CDR3 is 17 residues. The ends were cut back, 2 bases at V and 4 bases at J, with 20 bases in the middle. Germline assignment: CDR1 SGHVS and CDR2 FQNEAQ. Partial CDR3 DNA: TGTGCCAGCAGCTTAAGACGGGACACCCGGCGGTCAGAGACC. Translated: CASSLRRDTRRSET. The CDR3 reads in full as CASSLRRDTRRSETQYF.

Ten or more counts support this clone. From the germline J gene comes the end of the CDR3, since the read stops 3 residues before it. The V and J genes are TRBV10-2 and TRBJ2-7, with D tentatively TRBD2 (6 bases). This CDR3 comprises 14 residues. V was shortened by 8 bases and J by 4 bases, with 18 bases between the two germline ends. Per the germline V gene, CDR1 is WSHSY and CDR2 is SAAADI. CDR3 bases read: TGCGCCAGCTACCCGAGTGGGGGGAGATACGAG. This translates into CASYPSGGRYE. The whole CDR3 sequence is CASYPSGGRYEQYF.

This clone was counted at least ten times. Sequencing ends 3 residues short of the CDR3 end; the germline J gene provides the rest. The chain recombines TRBV24-1 with TRBJ2-1; TRBD2 matches at 10 bases. Germline CDR1 reads KGHDR; CDR2 reads SFDVKD. V shed 4 bases, J shed 1 base, and the junction held 6 bases outside the gene matches. The CDR3 runs 17 residues. Partial CDR3 DNA: TGTGCCACCAGTGACATCGTAGCGGGAGGTTCCTACAATGAG. This gives the protein CATSDIVAGGSYNE. The full CDR3 protein reads CATSDIVAGGSYNEQFF.